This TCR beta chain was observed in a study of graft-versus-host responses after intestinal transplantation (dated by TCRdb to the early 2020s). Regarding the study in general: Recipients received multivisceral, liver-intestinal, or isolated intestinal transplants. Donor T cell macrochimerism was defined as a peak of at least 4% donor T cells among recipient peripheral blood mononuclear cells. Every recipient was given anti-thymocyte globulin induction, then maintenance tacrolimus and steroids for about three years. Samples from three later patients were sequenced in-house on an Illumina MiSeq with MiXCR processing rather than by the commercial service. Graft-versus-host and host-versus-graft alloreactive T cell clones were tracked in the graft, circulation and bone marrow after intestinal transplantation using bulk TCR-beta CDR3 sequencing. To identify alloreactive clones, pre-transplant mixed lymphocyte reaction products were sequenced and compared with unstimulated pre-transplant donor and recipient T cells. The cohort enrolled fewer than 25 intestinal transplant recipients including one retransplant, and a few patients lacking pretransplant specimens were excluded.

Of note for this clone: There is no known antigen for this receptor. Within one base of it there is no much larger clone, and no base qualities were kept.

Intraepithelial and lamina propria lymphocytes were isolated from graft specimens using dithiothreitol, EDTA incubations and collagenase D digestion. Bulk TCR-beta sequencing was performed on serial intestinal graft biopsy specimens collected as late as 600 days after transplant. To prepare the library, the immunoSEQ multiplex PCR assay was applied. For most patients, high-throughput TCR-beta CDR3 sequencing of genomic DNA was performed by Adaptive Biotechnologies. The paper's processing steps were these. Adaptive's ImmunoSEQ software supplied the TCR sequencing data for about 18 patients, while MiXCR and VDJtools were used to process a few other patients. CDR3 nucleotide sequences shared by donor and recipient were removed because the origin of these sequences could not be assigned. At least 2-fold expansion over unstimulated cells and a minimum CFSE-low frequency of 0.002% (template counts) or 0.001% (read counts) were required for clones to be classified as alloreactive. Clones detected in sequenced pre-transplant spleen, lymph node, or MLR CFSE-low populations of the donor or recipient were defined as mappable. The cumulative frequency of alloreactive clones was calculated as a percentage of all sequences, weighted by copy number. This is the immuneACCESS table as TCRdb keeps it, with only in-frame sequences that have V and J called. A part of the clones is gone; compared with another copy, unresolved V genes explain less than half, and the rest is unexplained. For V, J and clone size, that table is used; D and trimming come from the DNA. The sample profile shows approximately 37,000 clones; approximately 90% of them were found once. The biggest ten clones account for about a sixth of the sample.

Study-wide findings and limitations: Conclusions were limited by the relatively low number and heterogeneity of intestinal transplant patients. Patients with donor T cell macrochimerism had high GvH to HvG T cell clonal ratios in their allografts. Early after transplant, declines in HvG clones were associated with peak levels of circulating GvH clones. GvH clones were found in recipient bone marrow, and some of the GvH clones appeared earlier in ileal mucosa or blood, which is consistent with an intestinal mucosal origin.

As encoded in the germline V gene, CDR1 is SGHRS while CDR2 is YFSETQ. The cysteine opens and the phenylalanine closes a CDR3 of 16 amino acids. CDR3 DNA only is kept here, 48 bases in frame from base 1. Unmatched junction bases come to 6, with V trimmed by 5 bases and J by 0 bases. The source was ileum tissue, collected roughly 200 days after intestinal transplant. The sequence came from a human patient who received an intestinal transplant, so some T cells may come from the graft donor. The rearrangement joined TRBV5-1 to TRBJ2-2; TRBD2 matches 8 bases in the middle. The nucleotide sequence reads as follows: TGCGCCAGCAGGCAGCCGGGAGGGCCGAACACCGGGGAGCTGTTTTTT. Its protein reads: CASRQPGGPNTGELFF.